Listed here is a single T cell receptor beta chain. The data were taken from a study of PD-1 blockade in classical Hodgkin lymphoma. This CDR3 region has 13 residues. The germline V gene has CDR1 MNHNS and CDR2 SASEGT. Deletions cut 4 bases from V and 5 bases from J, with 11 bases between. Only in-frame clones appear in the TCRdb table, and some are missing; sequencing was by immunoSEQ multiplex PCR. The sample yields over 7,000 clones, roughly three quarters seen once. Each patient experienced a relapse that followed autologous stem cell transplantation, and brentuximab vedotin exposure varied. Magnetic negative selection was used to purify CD4+ T cells from thawed PBMCs.

Sequencing used CD4+ T cells from blood, obtained at baseline. The clonotype originates from a human donor with classical Hodgkin lymphoma. The chain recombines TRBV6-1 with TRBJ1-1; D gene unclear. In DNA, the CDR3 is TGTGCCAGCAGTGGGACCGGAAGGACTGAAGCTTTCTTT. It translates to CASSGTGRTEAFF.